Presented here are 5 T cell receptor beta chains from one specimen sequenced in a study of cytomegalovirus exposure and HLA in healthy donors. The PCR used 60 Vbeta and 13 Jbeta primers. Sequencing was performed with immunoSEQ multiplex PCR; in TCRdb, only in-frame clones are kept and a portion is missing. In the table there are under 150,000 clones, about 76% of which are singletons. Sequenced sample: PBMCs. Receptor source: a young man in good health and CMV-seronegative.

This clone was recorded only once. The chain employs TRBV10-3 and TRBJ2-3; 7 positions match TRBD2. The CDR3 sequence is 14 residues long. Germline assignment: CDR1 ENHRY and CDR2 SYGVKD. V shed 0 bases and J 5 bases; nucleotides not matched to a gene: 2. This CDR3 is CAISESGREDTQYF. The DNA for the CDR3 is TGTGCCATCAGTGAGTCGGGGAGGGAAGATACGCAGTATTTT.

The chain uses TRBV7-9 and TRBJ1-1; no firm D call. Trimming pared 5 bases from V and 4 bases from J, leaving 8 bases between. The CDR3 spans 12 residues. CDR1 is SEHNR and CDR2 is FQNEAQ in the germline V gene (reference sequence). This CDR3 reads CASSPRGTEAFF. CDR3 DNA: TGTGCCAGCAGCCCGCGGGGCACTGAAGCTTTCTTT.

V usage is TRBV10-3 and J usage is TRBJ2-7, with D possibly being TRBD1 (6 bases). Germline assignment: CDR1 ENHRY and CDR2 SYGVKD. The CDR3 contains 12 residues. Trimming pared 6 bases from V and 5 bases from J, leaving 11 bases between. The CDR3 is CAIRDSRNEQYF. CDR3 bases: TGTGCCATCAGGGACAGTCGGAACGAGCAGTACTTC.

The rearrangement joins TRBV29-1 to TRBJ1-3, with 8 positions matching TRBD1. Trimming removed 4 bases from V and 0 bases from J; junction bases left unmatched: 5. The CDR3 covers 15 residues. CDR1 SQVTM and CDR2 ANQGSEA come from the germline V gene. The CDR3 region has the DNA TGCAGCGTTGTCCGAGGGACAGGCTCTGGAAACACCATATATTTT. Translated, it gives CSVVRGTGSGNTIYF.

This clone was seen a few times. The chain is built from TRBV5-1 and TRBJ1-2, with 11 bases identical to TRBD1. CDR3 length equals 13 residues. Trimming at V came to 4 bases and at J to 6 bases, leaving 2 bases not matched to a gene. CDR1 SGHRS and CDR2 YFSETQ come from the germline V gene. The CDR3 loop is CASSRTGGDGYTF. The DNA of the CDR3 is TGCGCCAGCAGCAGGACAGGGGGCGATGGCTACACCTTC.